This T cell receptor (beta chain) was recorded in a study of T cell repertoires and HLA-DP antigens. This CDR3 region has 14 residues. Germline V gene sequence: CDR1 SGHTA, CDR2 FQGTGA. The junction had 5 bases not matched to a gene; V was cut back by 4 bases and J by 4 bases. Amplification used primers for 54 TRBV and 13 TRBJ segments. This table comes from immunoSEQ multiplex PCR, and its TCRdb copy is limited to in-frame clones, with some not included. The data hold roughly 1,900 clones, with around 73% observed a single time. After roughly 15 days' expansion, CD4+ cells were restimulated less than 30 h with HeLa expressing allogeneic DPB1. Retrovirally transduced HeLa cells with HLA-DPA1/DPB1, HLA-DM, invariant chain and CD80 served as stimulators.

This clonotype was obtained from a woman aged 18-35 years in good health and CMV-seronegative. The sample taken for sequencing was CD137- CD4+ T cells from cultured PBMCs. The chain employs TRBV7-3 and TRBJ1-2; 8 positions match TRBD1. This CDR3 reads CASSYQGARYGYTF. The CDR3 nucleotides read TGTGCCAGCAGCTACCAGGGGGCGCGCTATGGCTACACCTTC.